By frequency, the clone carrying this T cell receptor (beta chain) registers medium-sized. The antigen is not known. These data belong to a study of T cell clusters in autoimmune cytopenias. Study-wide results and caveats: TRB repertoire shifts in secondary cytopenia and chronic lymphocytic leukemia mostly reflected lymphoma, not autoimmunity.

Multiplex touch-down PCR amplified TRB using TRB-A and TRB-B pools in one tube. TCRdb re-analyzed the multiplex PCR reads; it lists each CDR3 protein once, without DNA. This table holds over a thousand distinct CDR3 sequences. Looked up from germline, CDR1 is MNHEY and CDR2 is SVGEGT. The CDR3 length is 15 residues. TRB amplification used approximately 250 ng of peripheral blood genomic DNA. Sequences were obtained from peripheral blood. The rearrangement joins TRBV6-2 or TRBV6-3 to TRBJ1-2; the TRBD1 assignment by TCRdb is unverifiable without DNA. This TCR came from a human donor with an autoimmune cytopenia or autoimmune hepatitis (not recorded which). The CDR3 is CASSYGGAQDYGYTF.